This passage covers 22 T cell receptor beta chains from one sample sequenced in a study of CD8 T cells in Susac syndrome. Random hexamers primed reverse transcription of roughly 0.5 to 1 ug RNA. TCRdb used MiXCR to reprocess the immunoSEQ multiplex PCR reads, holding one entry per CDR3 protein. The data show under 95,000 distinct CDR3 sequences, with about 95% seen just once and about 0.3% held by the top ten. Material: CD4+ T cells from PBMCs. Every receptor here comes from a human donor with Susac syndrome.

The chain's CDR3 is CASSPGGTQYF. CDR3 bases: TGTGCCAGCTCACCGGGTGGTACGCAGTATTTT. The chain has TRBV18 and TRBJ2-3; D unresolved. V was trimmed by 3 bases and J by 8 bases, leaving 6 bases between them. The CDR3 totals 11 residues. Looked up from germline, CDR1 is KGHSH and CDR2 is LQKENI.

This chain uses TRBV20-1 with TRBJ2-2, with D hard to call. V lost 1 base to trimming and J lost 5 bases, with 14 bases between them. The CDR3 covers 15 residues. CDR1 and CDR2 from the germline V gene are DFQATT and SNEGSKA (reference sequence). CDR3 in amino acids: CSARVPLDGTGELFF. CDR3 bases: TGCAGTGCTAGAGTCCCTTTGGACGGGACCGGGGAGCTGTTTTTT.

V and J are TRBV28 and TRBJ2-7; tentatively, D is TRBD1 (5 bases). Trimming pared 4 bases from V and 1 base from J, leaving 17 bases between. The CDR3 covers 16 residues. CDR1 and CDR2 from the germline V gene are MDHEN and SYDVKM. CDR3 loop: CASSSTRQGPSYEQYF. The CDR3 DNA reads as TGTGCCAGCAGTTCCACCCGTCAGGGTCCTTCCTACGAGCAGTACTTC.

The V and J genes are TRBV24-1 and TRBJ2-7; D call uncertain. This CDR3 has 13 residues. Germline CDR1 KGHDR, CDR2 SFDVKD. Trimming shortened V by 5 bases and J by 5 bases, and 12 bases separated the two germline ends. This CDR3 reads CATSGEESHEQYF. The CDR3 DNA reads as TGTGCCACCAGTGGCGAAGAGTCCCACGAGCAGTACTTC.

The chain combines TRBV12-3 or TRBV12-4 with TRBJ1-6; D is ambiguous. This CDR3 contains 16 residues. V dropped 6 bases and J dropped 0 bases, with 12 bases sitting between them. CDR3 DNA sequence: TGTGCCAGCAGGGATAGCTGGAGCTCCTATAATTCACCCCTCCACTTT. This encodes CASRDSWSSYNSPLHF.

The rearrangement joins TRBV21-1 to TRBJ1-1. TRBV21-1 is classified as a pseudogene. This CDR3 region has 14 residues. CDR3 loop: CASSTSKTDTEAFF. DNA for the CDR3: TGTGCCAGCAGCACTAGTAAGACGGACACTGAAGCTTTCTTT.

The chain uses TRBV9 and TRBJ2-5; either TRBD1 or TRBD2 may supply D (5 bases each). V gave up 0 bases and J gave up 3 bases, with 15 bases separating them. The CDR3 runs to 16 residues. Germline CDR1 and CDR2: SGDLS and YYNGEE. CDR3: CASSVDPRGMKETQYF. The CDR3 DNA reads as TGTGCCAGCAGCGTAGATCCGAGGGGAATGAAAGAGACCCAGTACTTC.

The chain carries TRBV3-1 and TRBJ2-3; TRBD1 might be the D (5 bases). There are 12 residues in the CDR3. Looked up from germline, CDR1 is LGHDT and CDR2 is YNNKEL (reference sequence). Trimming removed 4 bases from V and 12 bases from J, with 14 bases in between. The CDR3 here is CASSPAAGHQYF. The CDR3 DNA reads TGTGCCAGCAGCCCCGCGGCAGGACATCAGTATTTT.

The CDR3 is CASSSRDTRSEQYF. CDR3 DNA sequence: TGTGCCAGCAGCTCCCGGGACACGAGGAGCGAGCAGTACTTC. The chain is built from TRBV7-8 and TRBJ2-7; a weak D match, TRBD1 (6 bases). The CDR3 spans 14 residues. The V and J ends lost 4 bases and 6 bases respectively, with 16 bases between them. Germline-derived CDR1 and CDR2 are SGHVS and FQNEAQ. The entire variable domain, with the rest obtained from reference TRBV7-8 and TRBJ2-7, is as follows: GAGVSQSPRYKVAKRGQDVALRCDPISGHVSLFWYQQALGQGPEFLTYFQNEAQLDKSGLPSDRFFAERPEGSVSTLKIQRTQQEDSAVYLCASSSRDTRSEQYFGPGTRLTVT.

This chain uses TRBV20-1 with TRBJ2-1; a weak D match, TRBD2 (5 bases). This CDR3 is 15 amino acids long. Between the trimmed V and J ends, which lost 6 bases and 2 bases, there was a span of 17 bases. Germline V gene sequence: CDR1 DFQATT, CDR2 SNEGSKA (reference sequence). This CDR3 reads CSARHRGRTYNEQFF. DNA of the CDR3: TGCAGTGCCCGCCATCGGGGAAGAACCTACAATGAGCAGTTCTTC.

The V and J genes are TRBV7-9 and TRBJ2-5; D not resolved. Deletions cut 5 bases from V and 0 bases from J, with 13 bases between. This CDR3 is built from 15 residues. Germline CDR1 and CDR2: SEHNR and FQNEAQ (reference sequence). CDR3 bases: TGTGCCAGCAGCCCTAACACCCTTAACCAAGAGACCCAGTACTTC. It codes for CASSPNTLNQETQYF.

In DNA, the CDR3 is TGTGCCAGCAGCCGGGGACAGGGGAATTCACCCCTCCACTTT. It is translated as CASSRGQGNSPLHF. The rearrangement uses TRBV3-1 and TRBJ1-6; 10 nucleotides match TRBD1. The V gene's germline CDR1 is LGHDT and CDR2 YNNKEL (reference sequence). The CDR3 consists of 14 residues. Unmatched junction bases numbered 1, after V lost 4 bases and J lost 7 bases.

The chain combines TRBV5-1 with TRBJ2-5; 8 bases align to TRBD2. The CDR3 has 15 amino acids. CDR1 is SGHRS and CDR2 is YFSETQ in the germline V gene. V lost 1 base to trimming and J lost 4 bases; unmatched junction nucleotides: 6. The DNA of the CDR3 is TGCGCCAGCAGCTTGCAACCGGGGGGGTCAGAGACCCAGTACTTC. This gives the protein CASSLQPGGSETQYF.

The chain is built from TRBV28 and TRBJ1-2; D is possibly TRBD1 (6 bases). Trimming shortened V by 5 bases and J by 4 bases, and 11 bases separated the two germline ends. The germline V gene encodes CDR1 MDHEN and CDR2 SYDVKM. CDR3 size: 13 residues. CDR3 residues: CASSAGGLYGYTF. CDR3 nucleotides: TGTGCCAGCAGTGCTGGGGGGCTCTATGGCTACACCTTC.

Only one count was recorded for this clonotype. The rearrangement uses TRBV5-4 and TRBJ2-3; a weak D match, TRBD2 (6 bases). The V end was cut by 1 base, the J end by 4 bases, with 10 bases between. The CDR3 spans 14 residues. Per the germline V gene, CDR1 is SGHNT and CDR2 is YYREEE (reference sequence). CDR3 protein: CASSLSGVPDTQYF. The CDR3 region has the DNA TGTGCCAGCAGCTTGTCGGGGGTTCCAGATACGCAGTATTTT.

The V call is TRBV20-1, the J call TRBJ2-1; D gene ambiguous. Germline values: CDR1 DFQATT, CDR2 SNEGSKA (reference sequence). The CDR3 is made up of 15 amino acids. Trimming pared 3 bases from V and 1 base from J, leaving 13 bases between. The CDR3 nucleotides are TGCAGTGCTAGGAATAGGGCTTTTTCCTACAATGAGCAGTTCTTC. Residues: CSARNRAFSYNEQFF.

The CDR3 DNA is TGTGCCAGCAGACCCCAAGGGGACAATTCACCCCTCCACTTT. This encodes CASRPQGDNSPLHF. The gene calls are TRBV5-4 and TRBJ1-6, with D possibly TRBD1 on 5 matching bases. This CDR3 has 14 residues. Germline V gene data show CDR1 as SGHNT and CDR2 as YYREEE (reference sequence). Trimming removed 5 bases at V and 7 bases at J, with 13 bases between.

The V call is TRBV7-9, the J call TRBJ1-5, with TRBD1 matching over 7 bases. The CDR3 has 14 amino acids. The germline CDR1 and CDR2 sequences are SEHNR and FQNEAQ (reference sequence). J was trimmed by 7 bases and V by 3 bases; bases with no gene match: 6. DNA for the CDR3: TGTGCCAGCAGCTTGTCGACAGGGCTCCAGCCCCAGCATTTT. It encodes CASSLSTGLQPQHF.

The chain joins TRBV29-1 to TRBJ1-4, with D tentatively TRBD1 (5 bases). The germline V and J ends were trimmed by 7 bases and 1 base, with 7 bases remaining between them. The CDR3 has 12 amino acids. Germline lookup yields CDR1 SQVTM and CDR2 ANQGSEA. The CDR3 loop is CSAGGTNEKLFF. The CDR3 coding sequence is TGCAGCGCGGGGGGAACTAATGAAAAACTGTTTTTT.

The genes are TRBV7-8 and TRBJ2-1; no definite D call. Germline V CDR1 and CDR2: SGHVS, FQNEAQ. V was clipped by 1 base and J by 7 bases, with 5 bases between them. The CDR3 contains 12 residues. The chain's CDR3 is CASSLGLNEQFF. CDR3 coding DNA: TGTGCCAGCAGCTTAGGGTTGAATGAGCAGTTCTTC.

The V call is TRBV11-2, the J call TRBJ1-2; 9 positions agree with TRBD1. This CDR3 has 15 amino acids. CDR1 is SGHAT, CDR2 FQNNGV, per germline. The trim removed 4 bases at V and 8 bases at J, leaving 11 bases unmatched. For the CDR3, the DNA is TGTGCCAGCAGCTCCCTGAGGCGGACAGGGGACGGCTACACCTTC. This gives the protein CASSSLRRTGDGYTF.

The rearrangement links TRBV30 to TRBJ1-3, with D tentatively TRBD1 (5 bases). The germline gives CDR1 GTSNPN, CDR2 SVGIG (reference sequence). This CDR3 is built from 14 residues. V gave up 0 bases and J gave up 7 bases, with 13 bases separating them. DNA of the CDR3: TGTGCCTGGAGTGTCCCTGGGGCCCGGAACACCATATATTTT. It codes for CAWSVPGARNTIYF.